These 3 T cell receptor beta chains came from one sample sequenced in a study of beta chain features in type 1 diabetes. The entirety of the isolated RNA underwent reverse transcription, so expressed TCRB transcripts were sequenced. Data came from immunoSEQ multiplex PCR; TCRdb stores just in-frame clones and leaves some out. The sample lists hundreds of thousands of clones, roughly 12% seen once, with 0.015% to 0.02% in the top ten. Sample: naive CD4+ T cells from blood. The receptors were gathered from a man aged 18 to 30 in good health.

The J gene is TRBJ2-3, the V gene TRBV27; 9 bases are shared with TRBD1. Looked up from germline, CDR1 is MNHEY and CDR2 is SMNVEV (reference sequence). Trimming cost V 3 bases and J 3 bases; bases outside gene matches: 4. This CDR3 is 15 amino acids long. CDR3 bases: TGTGCCAGCAGTTTGACCGACAGGGGGACAGATACGCAGTATTTT. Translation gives CASSLTDRGTDTQYF.

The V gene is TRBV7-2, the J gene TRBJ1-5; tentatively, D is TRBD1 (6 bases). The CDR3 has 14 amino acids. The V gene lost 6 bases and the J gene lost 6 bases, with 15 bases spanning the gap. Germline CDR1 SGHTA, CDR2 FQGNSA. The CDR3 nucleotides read TGTGCCAGCAGGGGGGTTGGGACAACTCAGCCCCAGCATTTT. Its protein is CASRGVGTTQPQHF.

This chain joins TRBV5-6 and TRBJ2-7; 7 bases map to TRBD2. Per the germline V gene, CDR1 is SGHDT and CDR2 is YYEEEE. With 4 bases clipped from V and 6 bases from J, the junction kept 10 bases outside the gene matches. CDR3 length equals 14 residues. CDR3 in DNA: TGTGCCAGCAGCATGGTAGGGCGGGAGCTCGAGCAGTACTTC. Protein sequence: CASSMVGRELEQYF.